This section outlines one T cell receptor (beta chain) sequence together with its context. Its antigen is currently not known. Per-base qualities were not stored, and no clone one base away is much larger. The data belong to a study of blood T cells in healthy people across ages (dated by TCRdb to 2014 to 2015). Regarding the research as a whole: In model experiments, template switching captured about one uniquely barcoded TCR beta cDNA molecule for every two T cells. To track age-related changes in TCR beta repertoire diversity, the study relied on deep sequencing normalized with unique cDNA molecular identifiers. The donors were split into four age groups: young (average around 16 years), middle-aged (about 40), aged (roughly 65) and long-lived (approximately 80). Donors of different ages were randomly distributed across sequencing lanes to avoid experimental bias. For two donors (one aged 18 to 29 and one aged 80 or older), the study analyzed two additional independent replicas of 1 million unique cDNA reads from the same blood draw. Beyond this particular receptor, the publication reports: Because the CMV infection status of the donors was unknown, age-related changes in expanded clonotypes may potentially have been confounded. Observed TCR beta diversity per million T cells fell roughly linearly with age, and a significant reduction was already apparent by age about 43. There was a strong correlation between observed TCR beta diversity and the percentage of naive T cells measured by flow cytometry. Bulk unsorted PBMC profiling prevented conclusive comparison of naive and antigen-experienced compartments. Compared with the aged group, the long-lived group had more naive CD4+ T cells, fewer expanded clones and increased TCR diversity, a pattern suggesting age selection. Estimates of total diversity based on one million sequenced T cells were considered lower bounds and underestimates.

Library generation was performed with 5' RACE. The run used an Illumina HiSeq 2500. A second about 7 to 12 cycle PCR used a sample-barcoded 5' primer and a J-beta primer mix. A unique molecular identifier was introduced onto each TCR beta cDNA molecule by a template-switch 5' adaptor carrying 12 random nucleotides. At least 2.5 million CDR3-containing paired-end reads were obtained from each sample. All of the RNA was converted into first-strand cDNA using the Mint cDNA synthesis kit, with a TRBC-specific oligonucleotide serving as the primer. After uracil-DNA glycosylase treatment, a first 18-cycle PCR used universal primers M1SS and BC2_uni_R on all cDNA. The original methods were these. For normalization, 1 million high-quality reads were randomly selected from each sample, with every read carrying a distinct molecular identifier. Reads sharing molecular identifiers were discarded rather than binned into consensus sequences. CDR3 identification, clonotype clustering and error correction used MiTCR with a Q25 quality threshold and the strictest error-elimination algorithm. A nonparametric unseen species model using Euler transformation provided a lower-bound estimate of total TCR beta diversity. TCRdb reprocessed the public reads (quality trimming at Q25 with fastp, clone calling with MiXCR) and kept in-frame beta chains. Every CDR3 protein is listed once, alongside the most common genes and DNA of its rows. TCRdb, rather than the study authors, made the V and J calls. The sample profile shows about 640,000 distinct CDR3 sequences; 58% of them were found once. 30% to 40% of the sample rests with the top ten.

Systemically healthy Caucasian individuals from Russia, 39 in total and aged about 6 to 100 years, were included as donors. Each donor gave 9 to 10 milliliters of peripheral blood, collected into EDTA-treated Vacutainer tubes. PBMCs were isolated by Ficoll-Paque density-gradient centrifugation, with at least 7 million obtained per sample. Total RNA was extracted from PBMCs with Trizol reagent, with at least 6 micrograms obtained per sample. For every donor, an aliquot of PBMCs went through flow cytometry to measure the percentages of naive CD45RAhigh/CD27high T cells. Sequenced material: blood. The TCR was taken from a man in his sixties in good health.

The CDR3 is CATSDPRGGWETQYF. The nucleotide sequence reads TGTGCCACCAGTGACCCCCGAGGGGGCTGGGAGACCCAGTACTTC. The chain is assembled from TRBV24-1 and TRBJ2-5; the central 7 bases match TRBD1. Relative to germline, V is missing 4 bases and J is missing 5 bases, with 9 bases of the junction outside any gene match. The CDR3 holds 15 amino acids from the cysteine to the phenylalanine. Here the CDR3 DNA is all that survives: 45 bases in frame from base 1. CDR1 and CDR2, looked up from the germline V gene, are KGHDR and SFDVKD.